The 29 T cell receptor beta chains in this list originate from one sample, sequenced in a study of blood T cells in healthy people across ages. The second PCR ran 7 to 11 cycles with a sample-barcoded 5' primer and J-beta primers. From the 5' RACE reads, TCRdb called clonotypes with MiXCR, one entry per CDR3 protein. The sample has about 1,800,000 distinct CDR3 sequences; approximately 30% are singletons. Sequencing was done on a sample of blood. The source is a woman between 25 and 40 years old in good health.

The rearrangement links TRBV29-1 to TRBJ1-4, with D tentatively TRBD1 (6 bases). The germline gives CDR1 SQVTM, CDR2 ANQGSEA. This CDR3 is 12 amino acids long. V was cut by 1 base and J by 10 bases, with 10 bases left in between. The CDR3 sequence: CSVEGDIGKLFF. Here the CDR3 DNA reads TGCAGCGTTGAAGGGGACATCGGAAAACTGTTTTTT.

The gene calls are TRBV2 and TRBJ2-3, with no clear D. CDR3 length equals 13 residues. The V gene lost 4 bases and the J gene lost 8 bases, with 13 bases spanning the gap. CDR1 and CDR2 (germline): SNHLY, FYNNEI. CDR3 region: CASSGQARGTQYF. Here the CDR3 DNA reads TGTGCCAGCAGTGGTCAAGCCCGAGGTACGCAGTATTTT.

This clonotype was seen many times. CDR3 nucleotide sequence: TGTGCCAGCGGGGGGAACCCCGAGCAGTACTTC. This encodes CASGGNPEQYF. The chain recombines TRBV2 with TRBJ2-7; tentative D call: TRBD2 (6 bases). This CDR3 has 11 residues. The germline gives CDR1 SNHLY, CDR2 FYNNEI. Trimming removed 8 bases from V and 6 bases from J, with 11 bases in between.

This clonotype was seen more than once but under ten times. This chain joins TRBV5-6 and TRBJ2-1; 13 bases match TRBD2. Germline loops: CDR1 SGHDT, CDR2 YYEEEE. The CDR3 is 17 residues long. Germline trimming cut 3 bases from V and 7 bases from J; bases unmatched to any gene: 10. The CDR3 DNA reads TGTGCCAGCAGCTCCCCACTAGCGGGAGGGAGAGGGAATGAGCAGTTCTTC. Residues: CASSSPLAGGRGNEQFF.

The chain is built from TRBV5-1 and TRBJ2-1; 7 bases align to TRBD1. Trimming removed 4 bases from V and 7 bases from J; junction bases left unmatched: 11. There are 15 residues in the CDR3. CDR1 is SGHRS, CDR2 YFSETQ, per germline. The CDR3 protein is CASSQFPGTVNEQFF. In nucleotides, the CDR3 is TGCGCCAGCAGCCAATTTCCCGGGACAGTGAATGAGCAGTTCTTC.

V usage is TRBV11-2 and J usage is TRBJ1-6; D not certain. The germline V gene has CDR1 SGHAT and CDR2 FQNNGV. The V end lost 3 bases, the J end lost 7 bases, and 13 bases lay between the germline ends. The CDR3 is made up of 15 amino acids. CDR3 sequence reads: CASSLDGIGNSPLHF. The CDR3 coding sequence is TGTGCCAGCAGCTTGGACGGTATAGGGAATTCACCCCTCCACTTT.

This chain joins TRBV12-5 and TRBJ2-7, with a weak D call TRBD2 (6 bases). The ends were cut back, 2 bases at V and 4 bases at J, with 15 bases in the middle. The V gene's germline CDR1 is LGHNT and CDR2 FRNRAP. The CDR3 has 15 residues. The CDR3 protein is CASGLSREFSYEQYF. The CDR3 region has the DNA TGTGCTAGTGGTTTGAGTCGGGAGTTTTCTTACGAGCAGTACTTC.

The rearrangement joins TRBV28 to TRBJ2-6; TRBD1 might be the D (5 bases). Trimming stripped 6 bases from V and 2 bases from J, with 11 bases between. This CDR3 is built from 15 residues. Germline CDR1 MDHEN, CDR2 SYDVKM. This CDR3 is CASRLQGTGANVLTF. Written as DNA, the CDR3 is TGTGCCAGCAGGCTGCAGGGTACTGGGGCCAACGTCCTGACTTTC.

V and J are TRBV28 and TRBJ1-4; D not certain. The CDR3 has 17 amino acids. V gave up 2 bases and J gave up 0 bases, with 13 bases separating them. Germline V gene data show CDR1 as MDHEN and CDR2 as SYDVKM. The CDR3 DNA follows: TGTGCCAGCAGTTTAAAATCACCAAGACCAACTAATGAAAAACTGTTTTTT. Protein: CASSLKSPRPTNEKLFF.

A few counts support this clonotype. This chain links TRBV7-9 with TRBJ2-1; maybe TRBD1 (6 bases). This CDR3 has 15 amino acids. Trimming took off 5 bases at V and 0 bases at J, with 11 bases between the two ends. Germline V gene lookup returns CDR1 SEHNR and CDR2 FQNEAQ (reference sequence). CDR3 amino acids: CASSLTGRSYNEQFF. The CDR3 DNA sequence: TGTGCCAGCAGCCTTACAGGGCGCTCCTACAATGAGCAGTTCTTC.

The chain carries TRBV6-5 and TRBJ2-1, with D possibly TRBD2 on 5 matching bases. V was cut by 8 bases and J by 5 bases, with 13 bases left in between. The CDR3 is 13 residues long. Germline V gives CDR1 MNHEY, CDR2 SVGAGI. The CDR3 loop reads CASGGLADNEQFF. The CDR3 bases are TGTGCCAGCGGCGGACTGGCCGACAATGAGCAGTTCTTC.

This clonotype was found many times. The gene calls are TRBV29-1 and TRBJ2-3; TRBD1 matches at 8 bases. The CDR3 is 14 residues long. V shed 4 bases and J 0 bases; nucleotides not matched to a gene: 3. Per germline, CDR1 SQVTM and CDR2 ANQGSEA. CDR3 bases: TGCAGCGTTGGTACAGGGGGGAGCACAGATACGCAGTATTTT. It specifies CSVGTGGSTDTQYF.

This clonotype has at least ten counts. This sequence joins TRBV20-1 and TRBJ1-2, with 8 bases that match TRBD1. The CDR3 consists of 12 residues. CDR1 and CDR2 from the germline V gene are DFQATT and SNEGSKA (reference sequence). V gave up 5 bases and J gave up 4 bases; unmatched junction bases: 3. CDR3 region: CSAATGGYGYTF. The CDR3 DNA reads as TGCAGTGCTGCTACAGGGGGCTATGGCTACACCTTC.

About this clonotype itself: An end of the junction does not agree with germline; a read error may underlie this. The chain recombines TRBV13 with TRBJ2-3; no definite D call. This CDR3 contains 12 residues. Germline CDR1 and CDR2: PRHDT and FYEKMQ (reference sequence). CDR3 in amino acids: CASASRTDTQYF. CDR3 in DNA: TGTGCCAGCGCATCTCGCACGGATACGCAGTATTTT.

The J gene is TRBJ2-1, the V gene TRBV7-3; maybe TRBD2 (6 bases). Germline V lookup: CDR1 SGHTA, CDR2 FQGTGA. The ends were cut back, 1 base at V and 9 bases at J, with 16 bases in the middle. There are 15 residues in the CDR3. CDR3 protein: CASSLKEAGWAEQFF. The CDR3 nucleotides read TGTGCCAGCAGCTTAAAGGAGGCGGGGTGGGCTGAGCAGTTCTTC.

V gene TRBV28 combines with J gene TRBJ2-5, with TRBD2 matching over 8 bases. J gave up 7 bases and V 5 bases, and 9 bases lay outside the gene matches. The V gene's germline CDR1 is MDHEN and CDR2 SYDVKM. This CDR3 is built from 14 residues. The CDR3 reads CASSPLAGPGTQYF. DNA of the CDR3: TGTGCCAGCAGTCCTTTAGCGGGGCCAGGGACCCAGTACTTC.

This clonotype turned up a few times. The chain uses TRBV29-1 and TRBJ2-5; no reliable D call. CDR1 SQVTM and CDR2 ANQGSEA come from the germline V gene. Trimming pared 6 bases from V and 1 base from J, leaving 12 bases between. There are 13 residues in the CDR3. The DNA of the CDR3 is TGCAGCGTAACACCTAGGTTCCAAGAGACCCAGTACTTC. Translating it yields CSVTPRFQETQYF.

The J gene is TRBJ1-2, the V gene TRBV10-3; maybe TRBD1 (6 bases). The V end was cut by 2 bases, the J end by 5 bases, with 18 bases between. The CDR3 has 16 residues. CDR1 ENHRY and CDR2 SYGVKD come from the germline V gene. The CDR3 DNA sequence: TGTGCCATCAGTGAGGGGGGGGCCTCTGTACAGTATGGCTACACCTTC. Translated: CAISEGGASVQYGYTF.

The rearrangement uses TRBV7-3 and TRBJ2-3; D gene unclear. This CDR3 comprises 14 residues. Trimming pared 5 bases from V and 1 base from J, leaving 10 bases between. Germline-derived CDR1 and CDR2 are SGHTA and FQGTGA. In DNA form, the CDR3 reads TGTGCCAGCAGCCCATCTGTGGGCACAGATACGCAGTATTTT. Its translation is CASSPSVGTDTQYF.

Only a few counts were recorded for this clonotype. The chain employs TRBV9 and TRBJ2-1, with a weak D call TRBD2 (5 bases). V was shortened by 4 bases and J by 6 bases, with 26 bases between the two germline ends. This CDR3 is 18 amino acids long. Germline CDR1 SGDLS, CDR2 YYNGEE. CDR3 nucleotides: TGTGCCAGCAGCCCTCCATTGGGGAGCTCCCCAGCCAGCAATGAGCAGTTCTTC. Translating gives CASSPPLGSSPASNEQFF. Using reference TRBV9 and TRBJ2-1 for the parts outside the CDR3, the full variable domain is DSGVTQTPKHLITATGQRVTLRCSPRSGDLSVYWYQQSLDQGLQFLIQYYNGEERAKGNILERFSAQQFPDLHSELNLSSLELGDSALYFCASSPPLGSSPASNEQFFGPGTRLTVL.

This clonotype was observed many times. The chain is built from TRBV7-2 and TRBJ2-1, with D tentatively TRBD2 (7 bases). The germline gives CDR1 SGHTA, CDR2 FQGNSA. The length of the CDR3 is 21 residues. The V end lost 1 base, the J end lost 0 bases, and 25 bases lay between the germline ends. The CDR3 is CASSLVAGAGVYQSSYNEQFF. CDR3 sequence (DNA): TGTGCCAGCAGCTTAGTGGCAGGGGCGGGAGTGTACCAGAGCTCCTACAATGAGCAGTTCTTC.

This clonotype occurred a few times. CDR3 in amino acids: CASSPLAGEEETQYF. The CDR3 DNA follows: TGTGCCAGCAGCCCCCTGGCGGGAGAGGAAGAGACCCAGTACTTC. V usage is TRBV5-4 and J usage is TRBJ2-7; TRBD2 matches at 7 bases. The J call may be in error: the DNA end matches TRBJ2-5 better. In germline, CDR1 is SGHNT, CDR2 YYREEE (reference sequence). This CDR3 is 15 amino acids long.

The CDR3 protein is CASSSRRDASSPEGKLFF. CDR3 DNA sequence: TGTGCCAGCAGCTCTCGCAGGGACGCCTCCTCCCCAGAAGGAAAACTGTTTTTT. V and J are TRBV12-3 or TRBV12-4 and TRBJ1-4; TRBD1 might be the D (5 bases). Trimming pared 6 bases from V and 10 bases from J, leaving 30 bases between. This CDR3 has 18 residues.

The chain links TRBV30 to TRBJ2-7, with 7 bases that match TRBD2. J lost 0 bases, V lost 4 bases, and 3 bases had no gene match. The CDR3 spans 13 residues. Germline V CDR1 and CDR2: GTSNPN, SVGIG (reference sequence). The CDR3 spells CAWTGGTSYEQYF. The CDR3 coding sequence is TGTGCCTGGACGGGGGGTACCTCCTACGAGCAGTACTTC.

This clonotype was counted a few times. J is TRBJ2-1 and V is TRBV24-1, with D maybe TRBD1 (5 bases). Trimming shortened V by 4 bases and J by 8 bases, and 11 bases separated the two germline ends. Germline V lookup: CDR1 KGHDR, CDR2 SFDVKD. The CDR3 totals 13 residues. CDR3: CATSDLDSHEQFF. Here the CDR3 DNA reads TGTGCCACCAGTGACCTCGACAGTCATGAGCAGTTCTTC.

In its sample, this clonotype was seen a few times. The genes are TRBV2 and TRBJ2-5; 8 nucleotides match TRBD2. V lost 2 bases to trimming and J lost 5 bases; unmatched junction nucleotides: 10. The CDR3 runs to 16 residues. Germline V lookup: CDR1 SNHLY, CDR2 FYNNEI. The CDR3 DNA reads TGTGCCAGCAGTGAACGATCCGGGACTAGAACCGAGACCCAGTACTTC. Protein sequence: CASSERSGTRTETQYF. Filled out from reference TRBV2 and TRBJ2-5, the complete variable domain reads EPEVTQTPSHQVTQMGQEVILRCVPISNHLYFYWYRQILGQKVEFLVSFYNNEISEKSEIFDDQFSVERPDGSNFTLKIRSTKLEDSAMYFCASSERSGTRTETQYFGPGTRLLVL.

The V and J genes are TRBV10-2 and TRBJ1-2; D gene uncertain. Germline values: CDR1 WSHSY, CDR2 SAAADI. The germline V and J ends were trimmed by 3 bases and 8 bases, with 10 bases remaining between them. This CDR3 is built from 12 residues. Here the CDR3 reads CASSDPTQGYTF. CDR3 sequence (DNA): TGCGCCAGCAGTGACCCGACCCAGGGCTACACCTTC.

This clonotype showed up just a few times. The chain recombines TRBV7-9 with TRBJ2-1; D possibly corresponds to TRBD2 (5 bases). With 1 base removed from V and 0 bases from J, the gap between germline ends came to 19 bases. The CDR3 contains 19 residues. CDR1 SEHNR and CDR2 FQNEAQ come from the germline V gene (reference sequence). The CDR3 region has the DNA TGTGCCAGCAGCTTAGGAACCCGCGGGCGGGCGAGCTCCTACAATGAGCAGTTCTTC. Translated, it gives CASSLGTRGRASSYNEQFF.

This clonotype came up a few times. The V call is TRBV5-1, the J call TRBJ2-7, with 7 bases matching TRBD2. The germline V gene has CDR1 SGHRS and CDR2 YFSETQ. With V trimmed by 0 bases and J by 2 bases, 8 bases remained unmatched. The CDR3 covers 16 residues. The CDR3 nucleotides are TGCGCCAGCAGCTTGGGCGGGAGTGTGAGTACCTACGAGCAGTACTTC. It yields the protein CASSLGGSVSTYEQYF.